This T cell receptor (beta chain) stems from a study of T cell responses to AZD1222 COVID-19 vaccine. Overall study: Analysis merged second doses at about 4 or about 12 weeks. Study-wide findings and caveats: Nearly half of spike-specific TCRs reportedly target unmutated variant regions. Among AZD1222 vaccinees, only 5 or 6 were seropositive at baseline. The span of vaccine-associated CD4 TCRs extended across spike, with dominance at 160-218 and 743-854.

A note on this clone: The antigen remains undetermined.

In germline, CDR1 is SGHRS, CDR2 YFSETQ. CDR3 length: 14 residues. Trimming cost V 1 base and J 4 bases, with 11 bases left between them. TCRdb's table, derived via immunoSEQ multiplex PCR, lists solely in-frame clones and lacks some. Among about 150,000 clones listed, about 93% were seen once. The sequence was collected from an adult in good health. This chain uses TRBV5-1 with TRBJ1-1; D unresolved. Specimen: peripheral blood, collected on day 0 of AZD1222 vaccination. The CDR3 reads CASSLTRRGTEAFF. In DNA, the CDR3 is TGCGCCAGCAGCTTGACCCGGCGGGGCACTGAAGCTTTCTTT. Drawing the rest from reference TRBV5-1 and TRBJ1-1, the complete variable domain is KAGVTQTPRYLIKTRGQQVTLSCSPISGHRSVSWYQQTPGQGLQFLFEYFSETQRNKGNFPGRFSGRQFSNSRSEMNVSTLELGDSALYLCASSLTRRGTEAFFGQGTRLTVV.